The rows below give T cell receptor beta chains drawn from one sample of a study. TCRdb reanalysed the RT-PCR reads using MiXCR and keeps one entry per CDR3 protein. In the table there are more than 550,000 distinct CDR3 sequences, 12% to 15% of which are singletons. Sequenced input: memory CD4+ T cells from blood. The receptors stem from a female donor in good health, serving as a healthy control. The CDR3 runs from the conserved cysteine through the conserved F or W. Each record gives: CDR3 protein, V gene.

CASCRDRGVLSYGYTF,TRBV6-5
CASSQGTYEQYF,TRBV18
CATSDPSSGANIGELFF,TRBV24-1
CASSWGLDRGRNVIYGYTF,TRBV5-6
CASSPSRASGYNEQFF,TRBV7-2
CASSRGSRGANEKLFF,TRBV12-3/TRBV12-4
CSASRLNEKLFF,TRBV20-1
CSATPTTTFGTQYF,TRBV20-1
CAIRKDRGRSEAFF,TRBV10-3
CASSPTAGATDTQYF,TRBV7-2
CASSQAWYGYTF,TRBV3-1
CASSSRSGDEKLFF,TRBV7-2
CASSLWTGSNTGELFF,TRBV5-1
CASSRSGQSTDTQYF,TRBV6-5
CASSGETGNSPLHF,TRBV6-1
CSAIGQGLYEQYF,TRBV20-1
CASSFDRGSYGYTF,TRBV5-6
CASSDWAEQFF,TRBV27